This T cell receptor beta chain was captured in a study of shared clonotypes between healthy human individuals. As for this clone: The germline gene is not matched at one end of the junction; a read error may be the cause.

Assay used: immunoSEQ multiplex PCR; TCRdb lists only in-frame clones, some missing. The table records 2 million to 2.5 million clones, approximately 96% of them present only once. This receptor was taken from a man aged 18 to 35 in good health. The material sequenced was naive CD4+ T cells sorted from blood. Specified subset: CD45RA+ positively selected.

Here the CDR3 reads CASTKREGAAGELFF. The CDR3 DNA reads TGTGCTAGCACCAAAAGAGAGGGTGCCGCCGGGGAGCTGTTTTTT. The V gene is TRBV7-7, the J gene TRBJ2-2; possible D gene TRBD2, 5 bases. CDR1 and CDR2 (germline): SSHAT, FNYEAQ (reference sequence). The CDR3 extends over 15 amino acids.